Each of the 20 T cell receptor beta chains below was sequenced from the same sample in a study of T cells in women clearing cervical HPV infection. Some clones are missing from TCRdb's copy, which holds only in-frame ones; the method was immunoSEQ multiplex PCR. The sample data list under 50,000 clones. The specimen was blood buffy coat. These receptors came from a woman aged 18 to 69 with a cervical HPV16 infection that either progressed to CIN3+ or cleared (not recorded which).

Concerning this clone: The CDR3 is cut off 3 residues early in the read; its end comes from the germline J gene. The rearrangement joins TRBV20-1 to TRBJ2-7; D may be TRBD1 (5 bases). The V gene's germline CDR1 is DFQATT and CDR2 SNEGSKA (reference sequence). This CDR3 is built from 12 residues. Trimming pared 4 bases from V and 2 bases from J, leaving 9 bases between. Incomplete CDR3 DNA: TGCAGTGCTACCCAGGGTCCCTACGAG. Translated: CSATQGPYE. The whole CDR3 protein is CSATQGPYEQYF.

Details on this clone: The CDR3 extends 3 residues past the end of the read, so its final part is completed from the germline J gene. The chain recombines TRBV7-8 with TRBJ1-6; 9 bases are shared with TRBD1. V gave up 5 bases and J gave up 7 bases; unmatched junction bases: 9. CDR1 is SGHVS, CDR2 FQNEAQ, per germline. CDR3 length: 16 residues. The DNA read from the CDR3 is TGTGCCAGCAGCCCACCTACTGGACAGGGGAATTCACCC. Translating it yields CASSPPTGQGNSP. The entire CDR3 reads CASSPPTGQGNSPLHF.

Notes on this clone: The read finishes 3 residues shy of the CDR3 end, and the germline J gene is used to complete it. The chain joins TRBV9 to TRBJ2-1, with a tentative D call TRBD1 (5 bases). V shed 5 bases and J shed 7 bases, with 13 bases lying between them. Germline assignment: CDR1 SGDLS and CDR2 YYNGEE. The CDR3 spans 13 residues. The sequenced CDR3 bases are TGTGCCAGCAGTTTCCAGGGTCGGAATGAG. Translating it yields CASSFQGRNE. In full, the CDR3 is CASSFQGRNEQFF.

A word on this clone: With the read ending 3 residues before the CDR3 end, the germline J gene is used to fill in that end. The chain has TRBV12-3 or TRBV12-4 and TRBJ2-7; a weak D match, TRBD1 (6 bases). The CDR3 totals 13 residues. V lost 6 bases, J lost 3 bases, and 12 bases lay in between. This CDR3 reads CASRRQENYEQYF. CDR3 bases read: TGTGCCAGCAGGAGACAGGAAAACTACGAG.

As concerns this clone: The read ends 3 residues before the CDR3 terminus; that terminus is restored from the germline J gene. The chain combines TRBV7-3 with TRBJ2-1; no definite D call. The CDR3 runs 15 residues. Germline V lookup: CDR1 SGHTA, CDR2 FQGTGA. Trimming took off 5 bases at V and 6 bases at J, with 17 bases between the two ends. The CDR3 reads CASSTDTSRVNEQFF. Partial CDR3 DNA: TGTGCCAGCAGCACTGACACCTCAAGGGTCAATGAG.

Concerning this clone: The observed sequence ends 3 residues before the CDR3 terminus, with the missing tail filled in from the germline J gene. The chain couples TRBV5-1 to TRBJ2-3; the match to TRBD2 covers 8 bases. The CDR3 spans 17 residues. CDR1 is SGHRS and CDR2 is YFSETQ in the germline V gene. The ends lost 4 bases at V and 8 bases at J; junction bases unmatched: 18. The sequenced CDR3 bases are TGCGCCAGCAGCCTCACCCAGTTAAGCGGGAGCGCTGGTACG. Amino acid sequence: CASSLTQLSGSAGT. The whole CDR3 protein is CASSLTQLSGSAGTQYF.

As regards this clone: The CDR3 end is not reached by the read, which stops 3 residues before it; the germline J gene fills it in. The rearrangement links TRBV5-1 to TRBJ2-2; weak D call: TRBD1 (6 bases). CDR1 is SGHRS, CDR2 YFSETQ, per germline. CDR3 length: 17 residues. This chain's CDR3 is CASSLTGKGDGGEKLFF. CDR3 bases read: TGCGCCAGCAGCTTAACAGGGAAGGGGGATGGCGGCGAAAAG.

As to this clone: The missing CDR3 end, 3 residues past where the read stops, is filled in from the germline J gene. The V gene is TRBV7-9, the J gene TRBJ1-4; a possible D gene is TRBD1 (5 bases). The V end lost 2 bases, the J end lost 10 bases, and 14 bases lay between the germline ends. This CDR3 contains 14 residues. Germline V gene sequence: CDR1 SEHNR, CDR2 FQNEAQ (reference sequence). CDR3 DNA (partial): TGTGCCAGCAGCTTATCAGGGTCGAACGGAAAA. It translates to CASSLSGSNGK. The CDR3 in its entirety is CASSLSGSNGKLFF.

A remark on this clone: The read ends 3 residues before the CDR3 terminus; that terminus is restored from the germline J gene. J is TRBJ2-5 and V is TRBV2, with D perhaps assigned TRBD1 or TRBD2 (5 bases each). The CDR3 length is 14 residues. CDR1 and CDR2 (germline): SNHLY, FYNNEI. CDR3 DNA (partial): TGTGCCAGCGGCGAGGGCTGGGGCACAGATACC. It is translated as CASGEGWGTDT. The whole CDR3 region reads CASGEGWGTDTQYF. Together with reference TRBV2 and TRBJ2-5, the CDR3 gives the full variable domain: EPEVTQTPSHQVTQMGQEVILRCVPISNHLYFYWYRQILGQKVEFLVSFYNNEISEKSEIFDDQFSVERPDGSNFTLKIRSTKLEDSAMYFCASGEGWGTDTQYFGPGTRLLVL.

In the case of this clone: Read coverage stops 3 residues before the CDR3 terminus; the germline J gene supplies the remainder. This rearrangement joins TRBV20-1 to TRBJ2-3; D possibly corresponds to TRBD2 (6 bases). The germline V and J ends were trimmed by 0 bases and 5 bases, with 12 bases remaining between them. Germline values: CDR1 DFQATT, CDR2 SNEGSKA (reference sequence). This CDR3 contains 14 residues. CDR3 bases read: TGCAGTGCTAGAGATGGGACCGGGGGAGATACG. Residues: CSARDGTGGDT. From start to end, the CDR3 is CSARDGTGGDTQYF.

Details on this clone: Read coverage stops 3 residues before the CDR3 terminus; the germline J gene supplies the remainder. The chain couples TRBV5-6 to TRBJ2-5; 8 bases map to TRBD1. CDR3 length: 15 amino acids. Germline V gene lookup returns CDR1 SGHDT and CDR2 YYEEEE. The V and J ends lost 0 bases and 3 bases, in that order; junction bases with no gene match: 4. The sequenced CDR3 bases are TGTGCCAGCAGCTTGGATTCAGGGGGCGAAGAGACC. Amino acids: CASSLDSGGEET. The full CDR3 sequence reads CASSLDSGGEETQYF.

A word on this clone: The read terminates 3 residues ahead of where the CDR3 ends, so the germline J gene completes it. The rearrangement joins TRBV19 to TRBJ2-4; perhaps TRBD2 as D (5 bases). V dropped 1 base and J dropped 2 bases, with 15 bases sitting between them. The germline CDR1 and CDR2 sequences are LNHDA and SQIVND (reference sequence). This CDR3 comprises 17 residues. The sequenced CDR3 bases are TGTGCCAGTAGTATAGGGTCTTCTTCGGGGACCAAAAACATT. Amino acids: CASSIGSSSGTKNI. The full-length CDR3 reads as CASSIGSSSGTKNIQYF.

About this clone: The CDR3 end lies 3 residues beyond the end of the read and is filled in from the germline J gene. V gene TRBV19 combines with J gene TRBJ1-4; D ambiguous. The CDR3 length is 13 residues. The germline V gene encodes CDR1 LNHDA and CDR2 SQIVND (reference sequence). The CDR3 is CASSFTANSPLFF. The CDR3 DNA, read in part, is TGTGCCAGTAGTTTTACCGCGAATTCACCA.

CDR3: CSARASPSYEQYF. The CDR3 bases that were read are TGCAGTGCTAGGGCCTCCCCCTCCTACGAG. The chain combines TRBV20-1 with TRBJ2-7, with D uncertain. The DNA ends 3 residues before the CDR3 does, and the rest of the CDR3 is filled in from the germline J gene. The CDR3 spans 13 residues. In germline, CDR1 is DFQATT, CDR2 SNEGSKA (reference sequence). The ends were cut back, 3 bases at V and 0 bases at J, with 9 bases in the middle.

About this clone: Sequencing ends 3 residues short of the CDR3 end; the germline J gene provides the rest. The gene calls are TRBV20-1 and TRBJ2-3, with D perhaps matching TRBD2 (7 bases). CDR3 length: 16 residues. The germline CDR1 and CDR2 sequences are DFQATT and SNEGSKA (reference sequence). V lost 2 bases and J lost 6, with 21 bases in between. CDR3 DNA, as far as it was read: TGCAGTGCTAGACGGGGCGGGGGCAGTGGCGCGGATACG. It specifies CSARRGGGSGADT. The entire CDR3 reads CSARRGGGSGADTQYF.

On this clone: The read ends 3 residues early relative to the CDR3; the germline J gene fills the gap. The chain carries TRBV10-3 and TRBJ2-1; possibly TRBD2 for D (5 bases). Trimming stripped 5 bases from V and 4 bases from J, with 18 bases between. Germline V gene lookup returns CDR1 ENHRY and CDR2 SYGVKD. This CDR3 has 16 amino acids. CDR3 sequence reads: CAISTVASSGYNEQFF. The sequenced CDR3 bases are TGTGCCATCAGTACAGTAGCGAGTTCGGGATACAATGAG.

Worth noting for this clone: The read ends 3 residues shy of where the CDR3 ends; the end is completed using the germline J gene. The chain links TRBV5-4 to TRBJ1-1, with D unresolved. This CDR3 has 11 residues. V was cut by 5 bases and J by 3 bases, with 5 bases left in between. CDR1 is SGHNT, CDR2 YYREEE, per germline (reference sequence). CDR3 amino acids: CASRRDTEAFF. CDR3 bases read: TGTGCCAGCAGAAGGGACACTGAA.

Regarding this clone: The junction departs from germline at one end; a sequencing error may be responsible. The read halts 3 residues ahead of the CDR3 end, with the missing end drawn from the germline J gene. The rearrangement links TRBV4-2 to TRBJ2-2; 9 bases line up with TRBD1. Per germline, CDR1 LGHNA and CDR2 YNFKEQ. CDR3 length: 18 residues. The CDR3 sequence: CASSQDPMGQGNTGELFF. CDR3 bases read: TGCGCCAGCAGCCAAGATCCTATGGGACAGGGCAACACCGGGGAG.

Concerning this clone: The CDR3 extends 3 residues past the end of the read, so its final part is completed from the germline J gene. This chain links TRBV7-6 with TRBJ1-2; TRBD1 aligns across 8 bases. CDR1 is SGHVS and CDR2 is FNYEAQ in the germline V gene. V lost 5 bases and J lost 5; bases outside the gene matches: 7. CDR3 length: 14 amino acids. CDR3 residues: CASSTNRGNYGYTF. The covered CDR3 bases are TGTGCCAGCAGCACAAACAGGGGGAATTATGGC.

By frequency, this clone is medium-sized. The read terminates 3 residues before the CDR3 end, so the remaining end is supplied by the germline J gene. This chain links TRBV18 with TRBJ2-4; D ambiguous. This CDR3 contains 14 residues. Germline-derived CDR1 and CDR2 are KGHSH and LQKENI. Trimming took off 2 bases at V and 8 bases at J, with 13 bases between the two ends. Partial CDR3 DNA: TGTGCCAGCTCACCAGGTGCGCTCCCTGACATT. Residues: CASSPGALPDI. The full-length CDR3 reads as CASSPGALPDIQYF.